There are a few counts of the clone carrying this T cell receptor (beta chain). The antigen remains unidentified. The sample is drawn from a study of T cells after yellow fever vaccination. General study results and limits: Clonotypes appearing in both CD4 and CD8 compartments existed, and their share was small. Most clones from primary vaccination were detected again post-booster (just over 95% CD4, roughly 90% CD8).

The germline gives CDR1 MNHEY, CDR2 SMNVEV (reference sequence). The CDR3 is 16 amino acids. Trimming cost V 3 bases and J 7 bases, with 19 bases left between them. Template-switching 5'RACE yielded the TCR cDNA; a universal primer site and UMIs were added in the process. TCRdb re-derived calls from the 5' RACE reads in MiXCR, one entry per CDR3 protein. The data show 350,000 to 450,000 distinct CDR3 sequences, around 19% seen once. V usage is TRBV27 and J usage is TRBJ2-1; either TRBD1 or TRBD2 may fit D (6 bases each). The sample in question was PBMCs, obtained before the yellow fever booster vaccination. The clonotype originates from a man aged 18 to 30 who received the YFV17D yellow fever vaccine. CDR3 DNA sequence: TGTGCCAGCAGTTTCGTGAAAGGAGGGGGTTGGAATGAGCAGTTCTTC. Its translation is CASSFVKGGGWNEQFF.